Listed here is a single T cell receptor beta chain. The antigen is not known. The data were obtained in a study of shared clonotypes between healthy human individuals. Germline CDR1 SQVTM, CDR2 ANQGSEA. V was pared by 4 bases and J by 5 bases, with 15 bases between. The CDR3 is 13 residues long. Study findings and constraints: Memory subsets generally showed smaller estimated richness than naive subsets did. A small donor pool kept down the genetic and exposure-history diversity that was represented.

Naive CD8 cells lacked CD45RO and underwent positive selection for CCR7, leaving out terminally differentiated effector memory CD45RA+ cells. Running of the assay took place at deep level. Produced via immunoSEQ multiplex PCR; TCRdb's table is partial and in-frame only. Of 2 million to 2.5 million clones listed, about 95% are singletons. The sequence was collected from a man in his late teens or twenties in good health. The chain employs TRBV29-1 and TRBJ2-7; a possible D gene is TRBD1 (6 bases). The sequenced material came from naive CD8+ T cells sorted from blood. The CDR3: CSVVARGKDEQYF. Here the CDR3 DNA reads TGCAGCGTTGTAGCCAGGGGCAAGGACGAGCAGTACTTC.